This TCR beta chain was profiled in a study of cytomegalovirus exposure and HLA in healthy donors. The CDR3 extends over 15 amino acids. Germline CDR1 reads SGHTA; CDR2 reads FQGNSA. V dropped 2 bases and J dropped 4; count of bases not matched to a gene: 7. The PCR contained 60 Vbeta and 13 Jbeta primers. Profiling relied on immunoSEQ multiplex PCR, and the TCRdb table lists in-frame clones only, not all of them. The data contain 150,000 to 200,000 clones, around four fifths of them singletons. About this clone: Its antigen is undetermined.

Broader study findings: It was reportedly the case that the classifier diagnosed cytomegalovirus status with high specificity and sensitivity. Later analysis suggested links between common viral pathogens and several top significant clusters.

The receptor's source is a woman aged 40 to 50 in good health and CMV-seronegative. The source material was PBMCs. The rearrangement joins TRBV7-2 to TRBJ1-1; the match to TRBD1 covers 7 bases. The CDR3 loop reads CASSLRGQGRTEAFF. As DNA, the CDR3 is TGTGCCAGCAGCTTAAGGGGGCAGGGGCGCACTGAAGCTTTCTTT.